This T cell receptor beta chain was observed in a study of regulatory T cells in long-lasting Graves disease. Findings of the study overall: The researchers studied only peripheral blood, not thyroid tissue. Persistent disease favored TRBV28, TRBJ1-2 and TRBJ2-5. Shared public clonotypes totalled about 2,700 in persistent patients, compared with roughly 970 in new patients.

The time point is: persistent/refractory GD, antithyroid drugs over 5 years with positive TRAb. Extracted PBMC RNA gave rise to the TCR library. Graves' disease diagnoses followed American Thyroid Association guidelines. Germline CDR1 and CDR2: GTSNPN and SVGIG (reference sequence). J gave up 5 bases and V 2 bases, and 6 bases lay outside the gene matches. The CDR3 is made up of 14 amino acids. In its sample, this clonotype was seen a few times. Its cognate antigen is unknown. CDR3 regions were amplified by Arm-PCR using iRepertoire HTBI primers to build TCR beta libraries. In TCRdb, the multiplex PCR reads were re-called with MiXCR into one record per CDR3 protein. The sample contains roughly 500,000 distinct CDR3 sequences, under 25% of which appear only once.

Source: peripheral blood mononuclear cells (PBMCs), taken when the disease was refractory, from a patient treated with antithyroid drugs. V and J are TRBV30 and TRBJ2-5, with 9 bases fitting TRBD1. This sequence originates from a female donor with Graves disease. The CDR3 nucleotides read TGTGCCTGGAGTTCCACAGGGGGCGGTGAGACCCAGTACTTC. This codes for CAWSSTGGGETQYF. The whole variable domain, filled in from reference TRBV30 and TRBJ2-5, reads SQTIHQWPATLVQPVGSPLSLECTVEGTSNPNLYWYRQAAGRGLQLLFYSVGIGQISSEVPQNLSASRPQDRQFILSSKKLLLSDSGFYLCAWSSTGGGETQYFGPGTRLLVL.